This is a list of T cell receptor beta chains from one sample in a study of OX40 agonist ivuxolimab in advanced cancers. TCRdb keeps only in-frame clones here, not all; method: immunoSEQ multiplex PCR. The top ten hold about 2.6% of the sample, which has tens of thousands of clones, around nine tenths seen once. Sequences were derived from CD4+ or CD8+ T cells sorted from blood, sampled in a trial of the OX40 agonist ivuxolimab. Receptors originate from an adult with an advanced solid tumor such as melanoma, head and neck, liver or kidney cancer. CDR3s include the opening cysteine and the closing phenylalanine or tryptophan. The order of the fields is clone size, J gene, V gene, D gene, CDR3 DNA, CDR3 protein. A D gene is named only where the DNA matches it firmly. Only some rows state a clone size, as once, few, many or a class for expanded clones.

size: -; J: TRBJ1-1; V: TRBV28; D: TRBD1; DNA: TGTGCCAGCAGTTTGAGGACAGGGGGGACTGAAGCTTTCTTT; CDR3: CASSLRTGGTEAFF
size: -; J: TRBJ1-3; V: TRBV30; D: -; DNA: TGTGCCTGGAGCGGGCGGGACTCTGGAAACACCATATATTTT; CDR3: CAWSGRDSGNTIYF
size: -; J: TRBJ2-1; V: TRBV29-1; D: -; DNA: TGCAGCGTTGATTCCAGGTACAATGAGCAGTTCTTC; CDR3: CSVDSRYNEQFF
size: -; J: TRBJ2-3; V: TRBV4-2; D: -; DNA: TGTGCCAGCAGCCAAGGGGGGGCAAGCACAGATACGCAGTATTTT; CDR3: CASSQGGASTDTQYF
size: -; J: TRBJ1-1; V: TRBV10-2; D: -; DNA: TGCGCCAGCGGTCGCATGCCCACTGAAGCTTTCTTT; CDR3: CASGRMPTEAFF
size: -; J: TRBJ2-7; V: TRBV19; D: -; DNA: TGTGCCAGTAGTAGCCGCTTCGACTACGAGCAGTACTTC; CDR3: CASSSRFDYEQYF
size: -; J: TRBJ2-2; V: TRBV6-6; D: -; DNA: TGTGCCAGCAGCCAAGACAGCTCCACCGGGGAGCTGTTTTTT; CDR3: CASSQDSSTGELFF
size: -; J: TRBJ2-7; V: TRBV7-6; D: TRBD1; DNA: TGTGCCAGCGGGCCGCCGGGACAGATCTACGAGCAGTACTTC; CDR3: CASGPPGQIYEQYF
size: -; J: TRBJ2-6; V: TRBV7-3; D: -; DNA: TGTGCCAGCAGCTTAAGGGGCTCTGGGGCCAACGTCCTGACTTTC; CDR3: CASSLRGSGANVLTF
size: -; J: TRBJ1-2; V: TRBV6-1; D: -; DNA: TGTGCCAGCAGTGCCCGCGCCTATGGCTACACCTTC; CDR3: CASSARAYGYTF
size: -; J: TRBJ1-1; V: TRBV28; D: -; DNA: TGTGCCAGCAGTTTAGCACAGGGTGAAACTGAAGCTTTCTTT; CDR3: CASSLAQGETEAFF
size: -; J: TRBJ1-2; V: TRBV7-2; D: TRBD1; DNA: TGTGCCAGCAGCTTAGTATCCCCCTCGGGACAGGGTTTCTATGGCTACACCTTC; CDR3: CASSLVSPSGQGFYGYTF
size: -; J: TRBJ1-5; V: TRBV7-3; D: TRBD1; DNA: TGTGCCAGCAGCCCTGGGACAGGAAGAGATAGCAATCAGCCCCAGCATTTT; CDR3: CASSPGTGRDSNQPQHF
size: -; J: TRBJ2-3; V: TRBV7-2; D: TRBD2; DNA: TGTGCCAGCAGCTTACAGCGGGGGCACACAGATACGCAGTATTTT; CDR3: CASSLQRGHTDTQYF
size: -; J: TRBJ1-2; V: TRBV6-5; D: -; DNA: TGTGCCACCATGATAACAGGGTTCTACACCTTC; CDR3: CATMITGFYTF
size: few; J: TRBJ1-3; V: TRBV10-2; D: TRBD1; DNA: TGCGCCAGCATCCGAGGACAGGAACCCGGAAACACCATATATTTT; CDR3: CASIRGQEPGNTIYF
size: -; J: TRBJ2-5; V: TRBV25-1; D: -; DNA: TGTGCCAGCAGTGAAGGTCTTAGTCGCCAAGAGACCCAGTACTTC; CDR3: CASSEGLSRQETQYF
size: -; J: TRBJ2-2; V: TRBV28; D: TRBD1; DNA: TGTGCCAGCAGTGGACAGGCGAACACCGGGGAGCTGTTTTTT; CDR3: CASSGQANTGELFF
size: -; J: TRBJ1-2; V: TRBV7-9; D: -; DNA: TGTGCCAGCAGCTTAGCAGGGGCGGATGGCTACACCTTC; CDR3: CASSLAGADGYTF
size: -; J: TRBJ1-3; V: TRBV5-4; D: -; DNA: TGTGCCAGCAGCTTGTATGAGTCAAGCACCATATATTTT; CDR3: CASSLYESSTIYF
size: -; J: TRBJ2-5; V: TRBV7-2; D: TRBD1; DNA: TGTGCCAGCAGCTTATGGCCAGGGGGTGGAGAGACCCAGTACTTC; CDR3: CASSLWPGGGETQYF
size: -; J: TRBJ1-2; V: TRBV2; D: -; DNA: TGTGCCAGCAGCGGGGTGGGCTATGGCTACACCTTC; CDR3: CASSGVGYGYTF
size: -; J: TRBJ2-2; V: TRBV7-9; D: -; DNA: TGTGCCAGCAGCCGGGAAACCGGGGAGCTGTTTTTT; CDR3: CASSRETGELFF
size: -; J: TRBJ1-5; V: TRBV2; D: TRBD1; DNA: TGTGCCAGCAGTGAATTAGACAGGGATCAGCCCCAGCATTTT; CDR3: CASSELDRDQPQHF
size: -; J: TRBJ2-5; V: TRBV4-1; D: TRBD1; DNA: TGCGCCAGCAGCCAGCGACAGGGGGCTTATGAGACCCAGTACTTC; CDR3: CASSQRQGAYETQYF
size: once; J: TRBJ2-1; V: TRBV7-2; D: -; DNA: TGTGCCAGCAGCGGGAACTACAATGAGCAGTTCTTC; CDR3: CASSGNYNEQFF
size: -; J: TRBJ2-1; V: TRBV28; D: -; DNA: TGTGCCAGCAGTTTAGGGCTAGAGCAGTTCTTC; CDR3: CASSLGLEQFF
size: -; J: TRBJ2-2; V: TRBV28; D: -; DNA: TGTGCCAGCAGTTTGAAGGGCCGTCCATACACCGGGGAGCTGTTTTTT; CDR3: CASSLKGRPYTGELFF
size: -; J: TRBJ1-5; V: TRBV15; D: -; DNA: TGTGCCACCAGCAGAGAGGGGGCAGGGAACAATCAGCCCCAGCATTTT; CDR3: CATSREGAGNNQPQHF
size: once; J: TRBJ2-4; V: TRBV28; D: TRBD1; DNA: TGTGCCAGCAGTCCTACGGACAGGGTGAACATTCAGTACTTC; CDR3: CASSPTDRVNIQYF
size: -; J: TRBJ1-1; V: TRBV4-3; D: TRBD1; DNA: TGCGCCAGCAGCCAGGATCCGACAGGGAAATACACTGAAGCTTTCTTT; CDR3: CASSQDPTGKYTEAFF
size: -; J: TRBJ2-2; V: TRBV5-1; D: -; DNA: TGCGCCAGCAGCCTCAGGGGGGAGAACACCGGGGAGCTGTTTTTT; CDR3: CASSLRGENTGELFF
size: once; J: TRBJ1-1; V: TRBV7-3; D: -; DNA: TGTGCCAGCAGGCGCGACGGTAACACTGAAGCTTTCTTT; CDR3: CASRRDGNTEAFF
size: -; J: TRBJ1-4; V: TRBV11-1; D: TRBD1; DNA: TGTGCCAGCAGCCCTGGGACAGGGGAGGATGAAAAACTGTTTTTT; CDR3: CASSPGTGEDEKLFF
size: few; J: TRBJ2-3; V: TRBV11-2; D: -; DNA: TGTGCCAGCAGCCCCGGGACCACAGATACGCAGTATTTT; CDR3: CASSPGTTDTQYF
size: -; J: TRBJ2-1; V: TRBV6-4; D: -; DNA: TGTGCCAGCAGTGCGGGGTCGGCAAATGAGCAGTTCTTC; CDR3: CASSAGSANEQFF
size: -; J: TRBJ1-5; V: TRBV27; D: -; DNA: TGTGCCAGCAGTTTCGGAGGCAATCAGCCCCAGCATTTT; CDR3: CASSFGGNQPQHF
size: -; J: TRBJ1-1; V: TRBV28; D: -; DNA: TGTGCCAGCAGTTTCCCAGAGAACACTGAAGCTTTCTTT; CDR3: CASSFPENTEAFF
size: -; J: TRBJ2-1; V: TRBV2; D: TRBD2; DNA: TGTGCCAGCAGTGAATTAAGCGGGGGGGCCGACTACAATGAGCAGTTCTTC; CDR3: CASSELSGGADYNEQFF